The 25 T cell receptor beta chains reported below all come from one sample, sequenced in a study of cytomegalovirus exposure and HLA in healthy donors. The PCR used 60 Vbeta and 13 Jbeta primers. TCRdb's copy holds only in-frame clones and misses some; the assay was immunoSEQ multiplex PCR. The top ten hold about 7.1% of the sample, which has over 65,000 clones, approximately 77% seen once. The specimen was PBMCs. The receptors stem from a woman in her twenties or thirties in good health and CMV-seropositive.

This clone was found once. The chain combines TRBV15 with TRBJ2-2; perhaps TRBD1 as D (5 bases). The V and J ends lost 6 bases and 3 bases respectively, with 14 bases between them. The germline CDR1 and CDR2 sequences are LNHNV and YYDKDF (reference sequence). The CDR3 sequence is 15 residues long. CDR3 DNA sequence: TGTGCCACCAGTGCAGGGTATGTCGACACCGGGGAGCTGTTTTTT. It yields the protein CATSAGYVDTGELFF.

A single count supports this clone. The rearrangement joins TRBV6-6 to TRBJ1-2, with TRBD1 identical over 9 bases. Unmatched junction bases numbered 9, after V lost 6 bases and J lost 7 bases. The CDR3 is 14 residues long. Looked up from germline, CDR1 is MNHNY and CDR2 is SVGAGI (reference sequence). CDR3 nucleotide sequence: TGTGCCAGCAGGGAACTGGACAGGGGAATTGGCTACACCTTC. As protein: CASRELDRGIGYTF.

A word on this clone: Since the CDR3 does not end with the conserved phenylalanine or tryptophan, this likely comes from a read error. This sequence joins TRBV2 and TRBJ1-1, with a tentative D call TRBD1 (5 bases). The CDR3 runs 14 residues. V lost 3 bases to trimming and J lost 5 bases, with 13 bases between them. The germline gives CDR1 SNHLY, CDR2 FYNNEI. As DNA, the CDR3 is TGTGCCAGCAGTGAGGTCGCAGGGAGGACTGAAGCTTTCGTT. Residues: CASSEVAGRTEAFV.

The chain joins TRBV7-2 to TRBJ1-4, with TRBD1 matching 9 bases. V dropped 5 bases and J dropped 4; count of bases not matched to a gene: 11. Germline V gene data show CDR1 as SGHTA and CDR2 as FQGNSA. This CDR3 is built from 17 residues. The CDR3 DNA reads TGTGCCAGCAGCCTCAGGGGACCGGGACAGGGTAATGAAAAACTGTTTTTT. Amino acids: CASSLRGPGQGNEKLFF.

With respect to this clone: Other DNA sequences within the sample encode an identical CDR3. The chain carries TRBV29-1 and TRBJ2-1, with TRBD2 matching 7 bases. The length of the CDR3 is 11 residues. V gave up 3 bases and J gave up 7 bases; unmatched junction bases: 0. Per the germline V gene, CDR1 is SQVTM and CDR2 is ANQGSEA. In DNA, the CDR3 is TGCAGCGTTGAGGGGGGGAATGAGCAGTTCTTC. Protein product: CSVEGGNEQFF.

A remark on this clone: One end of the junction fails to match germline, which may point to a read error. V is TRBV4-2 and J is TRBJ2-3, with unresolved D. CDR3 length: 15 residues. CDR1 LGHNA and CDR2 YNFKEQ come from the germline V gene. The CDR3 DNA is TGTGCCAGCAGGCAAGTCGAGCAGGCCACAGATACGCAGTATTTT. Its protein product is CASRQVEQATDTQYF.

The genes are TRBV5-6 and TRBJ2-7; D not resolved. Looked up from germline, CDR1 is SGHDT and CDR2 is YYEEEE. V was cut by 4 bases and J by 6 bases, with 14 bases left in between. The CDR3 consists of 13 residues. Written as DNA, the CDR3 is TGTGCCAGCAGCCCTGGGCCCAAGATCGAGCAGTACTTC. The encoded protein is CASSPGPKIEQYF.

This clone was detected only a few times. V usage is TRBV5-1 and J usage is TRBJ2-1, with D maybe TRBD2 (6 bases). V shed 0 bases and J shed 4 bases, with 8 bases lying between them. Germline lookup yields CDR1 SGHRS and CDR2 YFSETQ. There are 14 residues in the CDR3. CDR3 coding DNA: TGCGCCAGCAGCTTGGGGGGGGATTACAATGAGCAGTTCTTC. This encodes CASSLGGDYNEQFF.

J is TRBJ2-3 and V is TRBV13; tentative D call: TRBD1 (6 bases). CDR3 length: 15 amino acids. Germline V gene data show CDR1 as PRHDT and CDR2 as FYEKMQ (reference sequence). V lost 4 bases and J lost 4, with 15 bases in between. The CDR3 coding sequence is TGTGCCAGCAGCTCCTATTTTACAGGGCCAGATACGCAGTATTTT. This translates into CASSSYFTGPDTQYF.

The V call is TRBV9, the J call TRBJ1-6; D is possibly TRBD1 (5 bases). V lost 4 bases, J lost 7 bases, and 15 bases lay in between. There are 15 residues in the CDR3. The germline V gene has CDR1 SGDLS and CDR2 YYNGEE. The CDR3 DNA reads TGTGCCAGCAGCTTGCGGGGGGAAGGGAATTCACCCCTCCACTTT. It encodes CASSLRGEGNSPLHF.

The chain carries TRBV11-2 and TRBJ2-3; D is possibly TRBD1 (5 bases). This CDR3 comprises 16 residues. Germline CDR1 is SGHAT and CDR2 is FQNNGV. V was shortened by 4 bases and J by 3 bases, with 17 bases between the two germline ends. CDR3 protein: CASSSRALSATDTQYF. The CDR3 region has the DNA TGTGCCAGCAGCTCCAGGGCCCTCTCGGCGACAGATACGCAGTATTTT.

In the case of this clone: Germline and junction disagree at one end, which may indicate a read error. V is TRBV7-7 and J is TRBJ2-2; the D is unclear. Germline lookup yields CDR1 SSHAT and CDR2 FNYEAQ (reference sequence). The CDR3 is 14 residues long. CDR3 in amino acids: CASSLAPGDGELFF. CDR3 DNA sequence: TGTGCTAGCAGCTTAGCCCCCGGAGACGGGGAGCTGTTTTTT. The variable domain in full, completed from reference TRBV7-7 and TRBJ2-2, reads GAGVSQSPRYKVTKRGQDVTLRCDPISSHATLYWYQQALGQGPEFLTYFNYEAQPDKSGLPSDRFSAERPEGSISTLTIQRTEQRDSAMYRCASSLAPGDGELFFGEGSRLTVL.

V and J are TRBV29-1 and TRBJ1-2; D is perhaps TRBD1 (6 bases). This CDR3 is 13 amino acids long. The V end lost 4 bases, the J end lost 2 bases, and 11 bases lay between the germline ends. Germline-derived CDR1 and CDR2 are SQVTM and ANQGSEA. DNA for the CDR3: TGCAGCGTTGGGGACAAAGCCAACTATGGCTACACCTTC. Protein product: CSVGDKANYGYTF.

This clone was picked up a small number of times. The chain employs TRBV11-2 and TRBJ2-5, with D unclear. Trimming cost V 5 bases and J 2 bases, with 15 bases left between them. The CDR3 runs to 15 residues. CDR1 is SGHAT and CDR2 is FQNNGV in the germline V gene. CDR3 region: CASSLTGETQETQYF. In DNA form, the CDR3 reads TGTGCCAGCAGCCTCACCGGAGAGACGCAAGAGACCCAGTACTTC.

The count of this clone is one. The chain uses TRBV7-9 and TRBJ2-1; D may be TRBD2 (6 bases). Germline CDR1 and CDR2: SEHNR and FQNEAQ (reference sequence). Trimming stripped 1 base from V and 8 bases from J, with 18 bases between. CDR3 size: 16 residues. In nucleotides, the CDR3 is TGTGCCAGCAGCTTAGTCAATATCGGGTCGGGGGATGAGCAGTTCTTC. Protein: CASSLVNIGSGDEQFF. The variable domain in full, with the rest retrieved from reference TRBV7-9 and TRBJ2-1, is DTGVSQNPRHKITKRGQNVTFRCDPISEHNRLYWYRQTLGQGPEFLTYFQNEAQLEKSRLLSDRFSAERPKGSFSTLEIQRTEQGDSAMYLCASSLVNIGSGDEQFFGPGTRLTVL.

This chain links TRBV6-1 with TRBJ1-1, with TRBD1 matching over 7 bases. This CDR3 comprises 14 residues. From germline, CDR1 is MNHNS and CDR2 SASEGT. V was pared by 5 bases and J by 3 bases, with 6 bases of the junction left unmatched. CDR3 residues: CASSFKGADTEAFF. The CDR3 DNA sequence: TGTGCCAGCAGTTTTAAGGGGGCCGACACTGAAGCTTTCTTT.

The J gene is TRBJ2-7, the V gene TRBV4-2; D is perhaps TRBD1 (5 bases). CDR1 and CDR2 from the germline V gene are LGHNA and YNFKEQ. V gave up 0 bases and J gave up 10 bases, with 13 bases separating them. This CDR3 region has 13 residues. The CDR3 region has the DNA TGTGCCAGCAGCCAAGATCACCAGGGTCCTCAGTACTTC. It specifies CASSQDHQGPQYF.

J is TRBJ2-5 and V is TRBV6-5; possible D gene TRBD2, 6 bases. This CDR3 contains 14 residues. V lost 3 bases to trimming and J lost 5 bases, with 13 bases between them. Germline V lookup: CDR1 MNHEY, CDR2 SVGAGI. The CDR3 DNA sequence: TGTGCCAGCAGTTATGGCTCGGGGGAGGAGACCCAGTACTTC. The encoded protein is CASSYGSGEETQYF.

This chain joins TRBV4-2 and TRBJ1-5, with 7 bases fitting TRBD1. J was trimmed by 5 bases and V by 0 bases; bases with no gene match: 10. CDR3 length equals 17 residues. Per the germline V gene, CDR1 is LGHNA and CDR2 is YNFKEQ. The CDR3 DNA reads as TGTGCCAGCAGCCAAGATGTGATTCAGGGGGTCCATCAGCCCCAGCATTTT. It yields the protein CASSQDVIQGVHQPQHF.

This clone was detected only once. V is TRBV2 and J is TRBJ2-5; 11 nucleotides align to TRBD1. V was clipped by 7 bases and J by 1 base; unmatched bases: 11. Per the germline V gene, CDR1 is SNHLY and CDR2 is FYNNEI. CDR3 length equals 17 residues. Written as DNA, the CDR3 is TGTGCCAGCAAGGGACAGGGGGTTGAGGTGGCCCAAGAGACCCAGTACTTC. Its translation: CASKGQGVEVAQETQYF. The full variable domain, rest sourced from reference TRBV2 and TRBJ2-5, is EPEVTQTPSHQVTQMGQEVILRCVPISNHLYFYWYRQILGQKVEFLVSFYNNEISEKSEIFDDQFSVERPDGSNFTLKIRSTKLEDSAMYFCASKGQGVEVAQETQYFGPGTRLLVL.

The chain uses TRBV29-1 and TRBJ2-7, with D possibly TRBD2 on 5 matching bases. The germline gives CDR1 SQVTM, CDR2 ANQGSEA. V dropped 2 bases and J dropped 1 base, with 12 bases sitting between them. The CDR3 is 14 residues long. The CDR3 nucleotides read TGCAGCGTTGAACCGGGAATGGGGTCCTACGAGCAGTACTTC. It encodes CSVEPGMGSYEQYF.

The chain employs TRBV6-1 and TRBJ2-7, with D perhaps TRBD1 (5 bases). Germline V CDR1 and CDR2: MNHNS, SASEGT. The CDR3 spans 12 residues. V was clipped by 6 bases and J by 0 bases, with 6 bases between them. The CDR3 spells CASRGPSYEQYF. The CDR3 coding sequence is TGTGCCAGCAGGGGGCCCTCCTACGAGCAGTACTTC.

The rearrangement joins TRBV30 to TRBJ2-3; 7 bases line up with TRBD2. The V gene end was trimmed by 6 bases and the J gene end by 6 bases; junction bases not matched to a gene: 9. The length of the CDR3 is 13 residues. Germline CDR1 GTSNPN, CDR2 SVGIG (reference sequence). CDR3 sequence reads: CACRPGEGDTQYF. In DNA, the CDR3 is TGTGCCTGTCGTCCGGGGGAGGGGGATACGCAGTATTTT. The variable domain in full, completed from reference TRBV30 and TRBJ2-3, reads SQTIHQWPATLVQPVGSPLSLECTVEGTSNPNLYWYRQAAGRGLQLLFYSVGIGQISSEVPQNLSASRPQDRQFILSSKKLLLSDSGFYLCACRPGEGDTQYFGPGTRLTVL.

This chain's CDR3 is CASSLEGGTNYGYTF. CDR3 DNA sequence: TGTGCCAGCAGCTTAGAAGGGGGAACTAACTATGGCTACACCTTC. This rearrangement joins TRBV7-8 to TRBJ1-2; D is perhaps TRBD1 (6 bases). The CDR3 is 15 amino acids. With 1 base removed from V and 0 bases from J, the gap between germline ends came to 9 bases. Germline V CDR1 and CDR2: SGHVS, FQNEAQ. The complete variable domain, with remaining parts taken from reference TRBV7-8 and TRBJ1-2, reads GAGVSQSPRYKVAKRGQDVALRCDPISGHVSLFWYQQALGQGPEFLTYFQNEAQLDKSGLPSDRFFAERPEGSVSTLKIQRTQQEDSAVYLCASSLEGGTNYGYTFGSGTRLTVV.

The rearrangement joins TRBV14 to TRBJ2-7, with TRBD1 matching 7 bases. Germline CDR1 reads SGHDN; CDR2 reads FVKESK. CDR3 size: 15 residues. With 4 bases clipped from V and 2 bases from J, the junction kept 8 bases outside the gene matches. The CDR3 DNA reads as TGTGCCAGCAGCCCACGCTTGGGACAGACCTACGAGCAGTACTTC. The encoded protein is CASSPRLGQTYEQYF.